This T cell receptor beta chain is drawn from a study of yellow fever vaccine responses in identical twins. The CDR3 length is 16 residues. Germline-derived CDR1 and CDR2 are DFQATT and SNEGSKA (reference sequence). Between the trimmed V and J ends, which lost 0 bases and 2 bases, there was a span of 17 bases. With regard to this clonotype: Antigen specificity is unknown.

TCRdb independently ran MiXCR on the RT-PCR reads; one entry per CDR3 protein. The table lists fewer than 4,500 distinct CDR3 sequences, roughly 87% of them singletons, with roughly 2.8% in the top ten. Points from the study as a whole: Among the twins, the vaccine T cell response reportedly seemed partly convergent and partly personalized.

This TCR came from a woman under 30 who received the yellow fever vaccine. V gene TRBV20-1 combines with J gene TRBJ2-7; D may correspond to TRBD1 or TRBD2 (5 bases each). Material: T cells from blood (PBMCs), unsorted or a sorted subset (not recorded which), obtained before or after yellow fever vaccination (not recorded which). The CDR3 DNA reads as TGCAGTGCTAGAGAGGGGGAACAGAGAGTCCCCTACGAGCAGTACTTC. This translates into CSAREGEQRVPYEQYF.